These T cell receptor beta chains were read from a single sample in a study of blood T cell repertoires in COVID-19. Here immunoSEQ multiplex PCR was the method, and the copy in TCRdb shows in-frame clones only, minus some. This sample has fewer than 95,000 clones, with less than 85% found just once. The sample was peripheral blood. These receptors were obtained from a man between 65 and 79 years old with COVID-19, enrolled during active disease. The CDR3 runs from the conserved cysteine through the conserved F or W. D genes are given only for firm matches. The size field is filled for only some rows; it gives once, few, many or a size class.

D | J | V | size | CDR3 | DNA
NA | TRBJ2-3 | TRBV5-1 | NA | CASSQSRGFGRDTSTDTQYF | TGCGCCAGCAGCCAGTCCAGGGGGTTCGGGCGGGACACTAGCACAGATACGCAGTATTTT
TRBD2 | TRBJ2-1 | TRBV3-1/TRBV3-2 | NA | CASSDGVAGGHNEQFF | TGTGCCAGCAGCGACGGGGTAGCGGGAGGTCACAATGAGCAGTTCTTC
NA | TRBJ1-5 | TRBV19 | few | CASSIQQSLLSQPQHF | TGTGCCAGTAGTATTCAACAGAGCCTGCTTAGTCAGCCCCAGCATTTT
TRBD1 | TRBJ2-2 | TRBV6-2/TRBV6-3 | few | CASSGTGTGKTGELFF | TGTGCCAGCAGCGGAACCGGGACAGGGAAGACCGGGGAGCTGTTTTTT
TRBD2 | TRBJ2-7 | TRBV28 | NA | CASSLAREALGGEQYF | TGTGCCAGCAGTTTAGCTCGGGAGGCCCTGGGGGGTGAGCAGTACTTC
NA | TRBJ1-2 | TRBV7-9 | NA | CASSLGTPNYGYTF | TGTGCCAGCAGCTTGGGGACACCCAATTATGGCTACACCTTC
NA | TRBJ1-5 | TRBV18 | NA | CASSPGQNQPQHF | TGTGCCAGCTCACCGGGGCAAAATCAGCCCCAGCATTTT
NA | TRBJ2-1 | TRBV19 | NA | CASSFGLTSYNEQFF | TGTGCCAGTTCTTTCGGACTAACCTCCTACAATGAGCAGTTCTTC
NA | TRBJ2-2 | TRBV27 | NA | CASSSSGTTGELFF | TGTGCCAGCAGTTCCTCCGGGACAACCGGGGAGCTGTTTTTT
NA | TRBJ2-7 | TRBV7-9 | once | CASSRGSEREQYF | TGTGCCAGCAGCCGAGGCAGTGAGCGCGAGCAGTACTTC
NA | TRBJ2-1 | TRBV14 | NA | CASSQEASGVGRFF | TGTGCCAGCAGCCAAGAGGCCTCTGGGGTCGGGAGGTTCTTC
NA | TRBJ1-2 | TRBV7-2 | NA | CASSLFSGYTF | TGTGCCAGCAGCTTATTTTCGGGCTACACCTTC
NA | TRBJ2-1 | TRBV9 | NA | CASSVESLMSSYNEQFF | TGTGCCAGCAGCGTAGAGTCCCTCATGAGCTCCTACAATGAGCAGTTCTTC
TRBD2 | TRBJ2-1 | TRBV28 | NA | CGGGDNEQFF | TGTGGGGGAGGGGACAATGAGCAGTTCTTC
NA | TRBJ2-1 | TRBV4-3 | NA | CASSQVLSGLEQFF | TGCGCCAGCAGCCAAGTTTTAAGCGGGCTTGAGCAGTTCTTC
NA | TRBJ1-2 | TRBV28 | NA | CASSPPAGTYGYTF | TGTGCCAGCAGTCCTCCCGCAGGTACCTATGGCTACACCTTC
NA | TRBJ1-1 | TRBV3-1/TRBV3-2 | once | CASSQAGNTEAFF | TGTGCCAGCAGCCAAGCAGGGAACACTGAAGCTTTCTTT
NA | TRBJ1-2 | TRBV6-1 | once | CASSEEAGGNSIGYTF | TGTGCCAGCAGTGAAGAAGCAGGTGGAAACTCCATAGGCTACACCTTC
TRBD1 | TRBJ1-1 | TRBV7-2 | NA | CASSYLGQENTEAFF | TGTGCCAGCAGCTATCTAGGACAGGAGAACACTGAAGCTTTCTTT
NA | TRBJ2-2 | TRBV2 | NA | CASRTGAAGELFF | TGTGCCAGCCGTACGGGAGCGGCCGGGGAGCTGTTTTTT
NA | TRBJ1-4 | TRBV6-2/TRBV6-3 | NA | CASSGSSPGEKLFF | TGTGCCAGCAGTGGATCCAGCCCAGGGGAAAAACTGTTTTTT
TRBD2 | TRBJ2-1 | TRBV5-1 | NA | CASSYGGGDEQFF | TGCGCCAGCAGCTATGGGGGAGGGGATGAGCAGTTCTTC
TRBD2 | TRBJ2-5 | TRBV18 | NA | CASSPAVGGVGETQYF | TGTGCCAGCTCACCGGCGGTGGGAGGGGTAGGAGAGACCCAGTACTTC
NA | TRBJ1-5 | TRBV7-2 | NA | CASNLAAEPQHF | TGTGCCAGCAATCTAGCTGCCGAGCCCCAGCATTTT
NA | TRBJ1-2 | TRBV7-9 | few | CASSLDRGTYGYTF | TGTGCCAGCAGCTTAGACCGGGGGACCTATGGCTACACCTTC
NA | TRBJ2-7 | TRBV11-1 | medium-sized | CASSPSSRTDEQYF | TGTGCCAGCAGCCCATCCTCACGAACGGACGAGCAGTACTTC
TRBD1 | TRBJ1-5 | TRBV6-1 | NA | CASSARDRVIRQPQHF | TGTGCCAGCAGTGCGCGTGACAGGGTCATCCGGCAGCCCCAGCATTTT
NA | TRBJ2-6 | TRBV9 | NA | CASSASGANVLTF | TGTGCCAGCAGCGCCTCCGGGGCCAACGTCCTGACTTTC
NA | TRBJ1-4 | TRBV5-1 | NA | CASSLETATNEKLFF | TGCGCCAGCAGCTTGGAGACAGCAACTAATGAAAAACTGTTTTTT
TRBD2 | TRBJ2-4 | TRBV18 | NA | CASSPRTSGSRGIQYF | TGTGCCAGCTCTCCCCGGACTAGCGGGAGCCGGGGCATTCAGTACTTC
TRBD2 | TRBJ2-1 | TRBV5-6 | NA | CASSLQGLASNEQFF | TGTGCCAGCAGCTTGCAGGGACTAGCTTCAAATGAGCAGTTCTTC
TRBD2 | TRBJ2-7 | TRBV4-1 | NA | CASSQGRLAGGPGSYEQYF | TGCGCCAGCAGCCAAGGGAGGCTAGCGGGAGGGCCCGGCTCCTACGAGCAGTACTTC
NA | TRBJ2-7 | TRBV5-6 | NA | CASSGTYSSYEQYF | TGTGCCAGCAGCGGGACATACAGCTCCTACGAGCAGTACTTC
NA | TRBJ2-2 | TRBV7-9 | NA | CASSFPTGSTGELFF | TGTGCCAGCAGCTTCCCTACAGGGAGCACCGGGGAGCTGTTTTTT
NA | TRBJ2-3 | TRBV6-5 | few | CASRPLSGSTDTQYF | TGTGCCAGCAGACCCCTTTCAGGTAGCACAGATACGCAGTATTTT
NA | TRBJ2-7 | TRBV11-2 | few | CASSLGQWDYEQYF | TGTGCCAGCAGCTTAGGACAGTGGGACTACGAGCAGTACTTC
TRBD1 | TRBJ1-6 | TRBV28 | NA | CASSSTGDNSPLHF | TGTGCCAGCAGCTCAACAGGGGATAATTCACCCCTCCACTTT
NA | TRBJ1-3 | TRBV18 | NA | CASSPRAAAGPFSGNTIYF | TGTGCCAGCTCACCGCGTGCCGCAGCAGGCCCGTTCTCTGGAAACACCATATATTTT
TRBD1 | TRBJ2-3 | TRBV28 | NA | CAIAGGPTDTQYF | TGTGCCATCGCAGGGGGCCCGACAGATACGCAGTATTTT
NA | TRBJ2-1 | TRBV5-1 | NA | CASAYAGLADNEQFF | TGCGCCAGCGCCTACGCGGGCCTAGCTGACAATGAGCAGTTCTTC
TRBD2 | TRBJ2-1 | TRBV10-2 | NA | CASRPPLAGGSEQFF | TGCGCCAGCAGGCCCCCACTAGCGGGAGGGAGTGAGCAGTTCTTC
TRBD1 | TRBJ2-5 | TRBV6-5 | NA | CASRTGQRQETQYF | TGTGCCAGCAGAACGGGACAGCGCCAAGAGACCCAGTACTTC
TRBD2 | TRBJ2-4 | TRBV19 | NA | CASSRPPIQRDLTGNIQYF | TGTGCCAGTAGTAGACCCCCTATACAGCGGGACTTAACTGGGAACATTCAGTACTTC
NA | TRBJ2-1 | TRBV5-1 | NA | CASSPSSVSNNEQFF | TGCGCCAGCAGCCCCTCTAGCGTAAGTAACAATGAGCAGTTCTTC
TRBD1 | TRBJ2-7 | TRBV14 | NA | CASSQGTGDEQYF | TGTGCCAGCAGCCAAGGGACAGGGGACGAGCAGTACTTC
TRBD1 | TRBJ1-6 | TRBV14 | few | CASSPRQGRSSYNSPLHF | TGTGCCAGCAGCCCCCGACAGGGGAGGAGCTCCTATAATTCACCCCTCCACTTT
TRBD1 | TRBJ2-1 | TRBV6-5 | many | CASSRDRGYEQFF | TGTGCCAGCAGCCGGGACAGGGGCTATGAGCAGTTCTTC
TRBD2 | TRBJ2-7 | TRBV6-5 | once | CASRVGLAGVEYF | TGTGCCAGCAGAGTAGGACTAGCGGGAGTTGAGTACTTC
TRBD2 | TRBJ2-1 | TRBV7-2 | NA | CASSLVESTSGTGQFF | TGTGCCAGCAGCTTAGTGGAATCGACTAGCGGCACCGGGCAGTTCTTC
NA | TRBJ1-4 | TRBV7-2 | NA | CASSSQQATNEKLFF | TGTGCCAGCAGCTCCCAGCAGGCAACTAATGAAAAACTGTTTTTT
NA | TRBJ1-3 | TRBV3-1/TRBV3-2 | once | CASSQDYGGRGNTIYF | TGTGCCAGCAGCCAAGATTACGGGGGGCGAGGAAACACCATATATTTT
NA | TRBJ2-2 | TRBV7-3 | few | CASSSRAGELFF | TGTGCCAGCAGCTCGAGGGCCGGGGAGCTGTTTTTT
NA | TRBJ1-2 | TRBV19 | NA | CASSMGSGYTF | TGTGCCAGTAGTATGGGCAGCGGCTACACCTTC